This entry lists 15 T cell receptor beta chains sequenced from one sample in a study of T-cell memory formation after mild COVID-19. From the 5' RACE reads, TCRdb called clonotypes with MiXCR, one entry per CDR3 protein. This sample has hundreds of thousands of distinct CDR3 sequences, with roughly 17% found just once. Sequenced material: PBMCs or a T cell subset sorted from them (not recorded which). The receptors originated from a man younger than 35 who had mild COVID-19 (a few samples of this study predate the infection). Cell type and time point are not known.

J is TRBJ1-2 and V is TRBV12-3 or TRBV12-4; D is undetermined. V was clipped by 3 bases and J by 2 bases, with 4 bases between them. The CDR3 extends over 12 amino acids. CDR3 in amino acids: CASSFGNYGYTF. The CDR3 DNA is TGTGCCAGCAGTTTCGGAAACTATGGCTACACCTTC.

There are many counts of this clonotype. The chain carries TRBV7-2 and TRBJ1-1; tentative D call: TRBD1 (5 bases). This CDR3 is built from 15 residues. V was cut by 2 bases and J by 2 bases, with 12 bases left in between. Germline V CDR1 and CDR2: SGHTA, FQGNSA. CDR3 sequence: CASSLWGRANTEAFF. For the CDR3, the DNA is TGTGCCAGCAGCTTATGGGGCCGGGCCAACACTGAAGCTTTCTTT.

The V call is TRBV28, the J call TRBJ1-6, with 9 positions matching TRBD1. The ends lost 6 bases at V and 10 bases at J; junction bases unmatched: 4. This CDR3 is built from 13 residues. CDR1 MDHEN and CDR2 SYDVKM come from the germline V gene. As DNA, the CDR3 is TGTGCCAGCAGGTGGACAGGGGCCTCACCCCTCCACTTT. The encoded protein is CASRWTGASPLHF. The variable domain in full, completed from reference TRBV28 and TRBJ1-6, reads DVKVTQSSRYLVKRTGEKVFLECVQDMDHENMFWYRQDPGLGLRLIYFSYDVKMKEKGDIPEGYSVSREKKERFSLILESASTNQTSMYLCASRWTGASPLHFGNGTRLTVT.

This clonotype was observed a few times. This chain links TRBV6-2 or TRBV6-3 with TRBJ2-7; TRBD2 agrees at 7 bases. The CDR3 is made up of 16 amino acids. V was pared by 4 bases and J by 4 bases, with 13 bases of the junction left unmatched. The germline gives CDR1 MNHEY, CDR2 SVGEGT. The CDR3 loop reads CASSSLRRLALYEQYV. DNA of the CDR3: TGTGCCAGCAGTTCACTGCGTCGACTAGCCCTTTACGAGCAGTACGTC.

This clonotype was counted at least ten times. The V and J genes are TRBV11-2 and TRBJ1-6; D is uncertain. This CDR3 region has 15 residues. The V gene's germline CDR1 is SGHAT and CDR2 FQNNGV. V was shortened by 2 bases and J by 13 bases, with 18 bases between the two germline ends. In DNA, the CDR3 is TGTGCCAGCAGCTTATCGTTGGAGGGTTATCGGCCCCTCCACTTT. Residues: CASSLSLEGYRPLHF.

This clonotype was seen at least ten times. The junction and the germline gene differ at one end; a read error may be behind it. The chain links TRBV29-1 to TRBJ2-7, with 7 bases fitting TRBD1. The germline V gene has CDR1 SQVTM and CDR2 ANQGSEA. The CDR3 has 11 amino acids. CDR3 coding DNA: TGCAGCGTTGAAGATGGGGACAGCGCCGACTTC. Encoded protein: CSVEDGDSADF.

The V call is TRBV6-2 or TRBV6-3, the J call TRBJ2-1; D is tentatively TRBD1 or TRBD2 (5 bases each). The V gene's germline CDR1 is MNHEY and CDR2 SVGEGT. CDR3 size: 14 residues. V lost 4 bases to trimming and J lost 9 bases, with 16 bases between them. CDR3 in amino acids: CASSFGTSGREQFF. The CDR3 bases are TGTGCCAGCAGTTTCGGGACGTCAGGTCGTGAGCAGTTCTTC.

In its sample, this clonotype was seen a few times. The J gene is TRBJ1-2, the V gene TRBV20-1, with 11 bases lining up with TRBD1. From germline, CDR1 is DFQATT and CDR2 SNEGSKA (reference sequence). J gave up 7 bases and V 0 bases, and 7 bases lay outside the gene matches. The CDR3 spans 15 residues. The CDR3 spells CSAREPWDRGSGYTF. In DNA, the CDR3 is TGCAGTGCTAGAGAGCCCTGGGACAGGGGGTCTGGCTACACCTTC.

The chain recombines TRBV20-1 with TRBJ1-2; a possible D gene is TRBD1 (6 bases). The CDR3 spans 15 residues. V dropped 5 bases and J dropped 0 bases, with 16 bases sitting between them. Germline-derived CDR1 and CDR2 are DFQATT and SNEGSKA (reference sequence). CDR3 residues: CSAAGQSYANYGYTF. CDR3 DNA sequence: TGCAGTGCTGCGGGACAATCGTATGCTAACTATGGCTACACCTTC.

This clonotype came up a few times. CDR3 coding DNA: TGTGCCAGCAGAACCGGGGCCTACGAGCAGTACGTC. Translated: CASRTGAYEQYV. This chain uses TRBV6-2 or TRBV6-3 with TRBJ2-7, with D tentatively TRBD2 (5 bases). The CDR3 contains 12 residues. V dropped 6 bases and J dropped 2 bases, with 8 bases sitting between them. Germline CDR1 reads MNHEY; CDR2 reads SVGEGT.

The V and J genes are TRBV5-1 and TRBJ1-2, with TRBD1 matching over 8 bases. Looked up from germline, CDR1 is SGHRS and CDR2 is YFSETQ. This CDR3 has 14 amino acids. With 0 bases clipped from V and 8 bases from J, the junction kept 6 bases outside the gene matches. This chain's CDR3 is CASSLDGQGNGYTF. The CDR3 nucleotides are TGCGCCAGCAGCTTGGACGGACAGGGTAACGGCTACACCTTC. The full variable domain, rest sourced from reference TRBV5-1 and TRBJ1-2, is KAGVTQTPRYLIKTRGQQVTLSCSPISGHRSVSWYQQTPGQGLQFLFEYFSETQRNKGNFPGRFSGRQFSNSRSEMNVSTLELGDSALYLCASSLDGQGNGYTFGSGTRLTVV.

The rearrangement links TRBV2 to TRBJ2-5; D ambiguous. Germline assignment: CDR1 SNHLY and CDR2 FYNNEI. V dropped 9 bases and J dropped 9 bases, with 14 bases sitting between them. CDR3 size: 11 residues. The CDR3 region has the DNA TGTGCCAGTCTTTTTACGGAATCCCAGTACTTC. It is translated as CASLFTESQYF. Full variable domain (missing parts from reference TRBV2 and TRBJ2-5): EPEVTQTPSHQVTQMGQEVILRCVPISNHLYFYWYRQILGQKVEFLVSFYNNEISEKSEIFDDQFSVERPDGSNFTLKIRSTKLEDSAMYFCASLFTESQYFGPGTRLLVL.

V is TRBV9 and J is TRBJ2-7, with 9 positions matching TRBD1. This CDR3 has 13 amino acids. The germline V gene encodes CDR1 SGDLS and CDR2 YYNGEE. Trimming removed 5 bases from V and 5 bases from J; junction bases left unmatched: 5. DNA of the CDR3: TGTGCCAGCAGTGGACAGGGGTCCCACGAGCAGTACTTC. Translating it yields CASSGQGSHEQYF.

The chain links TRBV6-5 to TRBJ1-4, with D hard to call. Trimming took off 7 bases at V and 0 bases at J, with 6 bases between the two ends. The CDR3 covers 13 residues. CDR1 MNHEY and CDR2 SVGAGI come from the germline V gene. The CDR3 DNA reads TGTGCCAGCAAAAGGCCAACTAATGAAAAACTGTTTTTT. Its protein product is CASKRPTNEKLFF.

This clonotype turned up a few times. The rearrangement uses TRBV7-3 and TRBJ2-5; D call uncertain. Germline V gene data show CDR1 as SGHTA and CDR2 as FQGTGA. CDR3 length: 13 amino acids. V was trimmed by 8 bases and J by 5 bases, leaving 15 bases between them. In DNA form, the CDR3 reads TGTGCCAGCTCCCTGTCGTTCGGGGAGACCCAGTACTTC. Its protein product is CASSLSFGETQYF.